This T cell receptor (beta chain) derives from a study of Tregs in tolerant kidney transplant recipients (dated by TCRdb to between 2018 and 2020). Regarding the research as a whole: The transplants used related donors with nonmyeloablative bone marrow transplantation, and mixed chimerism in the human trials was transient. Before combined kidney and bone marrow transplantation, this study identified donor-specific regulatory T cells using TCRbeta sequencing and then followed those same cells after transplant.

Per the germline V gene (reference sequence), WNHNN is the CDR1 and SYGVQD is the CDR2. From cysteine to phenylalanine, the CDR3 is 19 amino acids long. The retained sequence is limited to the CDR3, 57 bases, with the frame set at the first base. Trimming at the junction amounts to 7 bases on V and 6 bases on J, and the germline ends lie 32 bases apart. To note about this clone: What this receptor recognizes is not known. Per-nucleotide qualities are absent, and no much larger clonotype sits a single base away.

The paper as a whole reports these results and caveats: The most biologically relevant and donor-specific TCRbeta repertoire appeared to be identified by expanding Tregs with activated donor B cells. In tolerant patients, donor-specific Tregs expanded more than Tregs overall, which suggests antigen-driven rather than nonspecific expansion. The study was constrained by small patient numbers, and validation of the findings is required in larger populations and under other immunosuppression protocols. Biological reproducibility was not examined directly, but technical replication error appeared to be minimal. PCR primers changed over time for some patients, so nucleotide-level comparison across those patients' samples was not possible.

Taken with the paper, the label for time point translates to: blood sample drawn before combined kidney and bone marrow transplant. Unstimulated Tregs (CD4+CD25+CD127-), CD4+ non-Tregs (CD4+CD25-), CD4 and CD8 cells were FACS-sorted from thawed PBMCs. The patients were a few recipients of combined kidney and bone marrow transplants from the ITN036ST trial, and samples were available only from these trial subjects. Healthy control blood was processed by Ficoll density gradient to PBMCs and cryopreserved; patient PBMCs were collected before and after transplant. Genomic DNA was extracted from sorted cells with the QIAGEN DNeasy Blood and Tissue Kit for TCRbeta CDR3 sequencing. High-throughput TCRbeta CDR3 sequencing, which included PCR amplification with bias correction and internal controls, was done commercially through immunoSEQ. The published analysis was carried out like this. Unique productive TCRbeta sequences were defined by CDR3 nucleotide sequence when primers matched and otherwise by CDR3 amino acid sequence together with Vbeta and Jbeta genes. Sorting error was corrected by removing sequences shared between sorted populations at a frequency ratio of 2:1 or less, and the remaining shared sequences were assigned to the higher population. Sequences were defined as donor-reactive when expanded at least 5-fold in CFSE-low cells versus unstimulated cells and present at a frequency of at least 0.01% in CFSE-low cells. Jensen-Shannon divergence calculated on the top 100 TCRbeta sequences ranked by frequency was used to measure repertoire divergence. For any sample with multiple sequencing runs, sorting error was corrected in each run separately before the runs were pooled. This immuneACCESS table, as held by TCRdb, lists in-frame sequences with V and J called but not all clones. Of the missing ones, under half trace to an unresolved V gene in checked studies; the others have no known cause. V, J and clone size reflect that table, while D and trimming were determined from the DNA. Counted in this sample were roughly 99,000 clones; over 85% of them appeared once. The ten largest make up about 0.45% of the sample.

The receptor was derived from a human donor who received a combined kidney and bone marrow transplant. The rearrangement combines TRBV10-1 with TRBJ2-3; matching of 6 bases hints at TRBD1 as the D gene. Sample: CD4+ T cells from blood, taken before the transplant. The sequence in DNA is TGCGCCAGCAACCCAACCGGGACACCCGTTTGCTCGACGAATGATACGCAGTATTTT. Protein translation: CASNPTGTPVCSTNDTQYF.